What follows are 27 T cell receptor beta chains derived from one specimen sequenced in a study of blood T cell repertoires in COVID-19. Here immunoSEQ multiplex PCR was the method, and the copy in TCRdb shows in-frame clones only, minus some. The table includes 220,000 or so clones, 70% to 90% detected once. Input material: PBMCs or T cells enriched from blood (not recorded which). The source is a man in his fifties who had been exposed to COVID-19.

The chain is built from TRBV7-9 and TRBJ2-1; D may be TRBD1 (5 bases). Germline V CDR1 and CDR2: SEHNR, FQNEAQ (reference sequence). The CDR3 loop spans 12 amino acids. Trimming shortened V by 3 bases and J by 10 bases, and 10 bases separated the two germline ends. The CDR3 loop is CASSFSRTEQFF. The CDR3 bases are TGTGCCAGCAGCTTTAGTCGGACAGAGCAGTTCTTC.

The V call is TRBV5-4, the J call TRBJ2-3; 7 nucleotides agree with TRBD1. The junction had 2 bases not matched to a gene; V was cut back by 2 bases and J by 2 bases. CDR1 is SGHNT, CDR2 YYREEE, per germline (reference sequence). The CDR3 contains 14 residues. The CDR3, as DNA: TGTGCCAGCAGCTTTGGGACAGACACAGATACGCAGTATTTT. It is translated as CASSFGTDTDTQYF.

The rearrangement links TRBV6-1 to TRBJ1-2, with TRBD1 matching 7 bases. This CDR3 is 13 amino acids long. Per germline, CDR1 MNHNS and CDR2 SASEGT. J gave up 5 bases and V 3 bases, and 3 bases lay outside the gene matches. The CDR3 bases are TGTGCCAGCAGTGAGACAGGGTCATATGGCTACACCTTC. Residues: CASSETGSYGYTF.

V is TRBV19 and J is TRBJ1-5, with 9 bases that match TRBD1. The germline gives CDR1 LNHDA, CDR2 SQIVND (reference sequence). This CDR3 comprises 15 residues. Germline trimming cut 7 bases from V and 2 bases from J; bases unmatched to any gene: 6. This chain's CDR3 is CASINRGLGNQPQHF. In DNA form, the CDR3 reads TGTGCCAGTATTAACAGGGGGCTGGGCAATCAGCCCCAGCATTTT.

The rearrangement joins TRBV4-1 to TRBJ1-1; the D is unclear. The CDR3 covers 18 residues. Germline loops: CDR1 MGHRA, CDR2 YSYEKL. Trimming removed 7 bases at V and 1 base at J, with 25 bases between. CDR3 sequence: CASTPLMVISDGNTEAFF. The CDR3 nucleotides are TGCGCCAGCACCCCCTTGATGGTCATTAGCGACGGGAACACTGAAGCTTTCTTT.

The chain joins TRBV18 to TRBJ1-2; 9 bases match TRBD1. This CDR3 spans 17 amino acids. The germline V gene encodes CDR1 KGHSH and CDR2 LQKENI. Germline trimming cut 2 bases from V and 2 bases from J; bases unmatched to any gene: 9. Here the CDR3 reads CASSPGIGGQGNYGYTF. The CDR3 bases are TGTGCCAGCTCACCAGGTATCGGTGGACAGGGGAACTATGGCTACACCTTC.

The CDR3 here is CASSLQENGYTF. CDR3 nucleotide sequence: TGCGCCAGCAGCTTACAGGAAAATGGCTACACCTTC. The rearrangement links TRBV5-1 to TRBJ1-2, with a possible D match to TRBD1 (5 bases). The CDR3 is made up of 12 amino acids. Germline V gene lookup returns CDR1 SGHRS and CDR2 YFSETQ. Trimming cost V 2 bases and J 6 bases, with 8 bases left between them.

This clone was counted a single time. This rearrangement joins TRBV9 to TRBJ1-2; no clear D gene. The CDR3 runs to 13 residues. The germline CDR1 and CDR2 sequences are SGDLS and YYNGEE. V lost 0 bases and J lost 3, with 6 bases in between. CDR3: CASSVVGYYGYTF. CDR3 DNA sequence: TGTGCCAGCAGCGTAGTGGGCTACTATGGCTACACCTTC.

CDR3 protein: CASSRRTGSGSSGANVLTF. The CDR3 coding sequence is TGCGCCAGCAGCCGCCGGACGGGAAGCGGGAGCTCTGGGGCCAACGTCCTGACTTTC. V and J are TRBV4-1 and TRBJ2-6; 8 bases line up with TRBD2. V lost 4 bases, J lost 0 bases, and 11 bases stayed unmatched. The CDR3 loop spans 19 amino acids. CDR1 and CDR2 from the germline V gene are MGHRA and YSYEKL.

The chain uses TRBV29-1 and TRBJ1-5; D is undetermined. The V end was cut by 4 bases, the J end by 6 bases, with 13 bases between. In germline, CDR1 is SQVTM, CDR2 ANQGSEA. This CDR3 comprises 13 residues. For the CDR3, the DNA is TGCAGCGTTGGATCGTACTCTGGTCAGCCCCAGCATTTT. It translates to CSVGSYSGQPQHF.

The sample holds a few counts of this clone. This chain joins TRBV9 and TRBJ1-1; 7 bases line up with TRBD1. The V segment lost 8 bases and the J segment 6 bases; nucleotides outside the gene matches: 7. Germline CDR1 SGDLS, CDR2 YYNGEE. CDR3 size: 12 residues. The CDR3 DNA reads TGTGCCAGTGGACAGGCGGACGCTGAAGCTTTCTTT. It yields the protein CASGQADAEAFF.

The chain's CDR3 is CASSPTGQGRQPQHF. The DNA of the CDR3 is TGTGCCAGCAGCCCGACGGGACAGGGGAGACAGCCCCAGCATTTT. The chain couples TRBV11-2 to TRBJ1-5; 10 bases fit TRBD1. Trimming at V came to 5 bases and at J to 7 bases, leaving 8 bases not matched to a gene. The germline V gene encodes CDR1 SGHAT and CDR2 FQNNGV. The CDR3 has 15 residues.

This chain uses TRBV18 with TRBJ2-1; possible D gene TRBD2, 5 bases. The CDR3 covers 15 residues. The germline V gene has CDR1 KGHSH and CDR2 LQKENI. V was trimmed by 8 bases and J by 7 bases, leaving 21 bases between them. The CDR3 loop reads CASPAQGLQPNEQFF. DNA for the CDR3: TGTGCCAGCCCAGCCCAAGGACTTCAGCCAAATGAGCAGTTCTTC.

This rearrangement joins TRBV6-5 to TRBJ1-2, with 10 positions matching TRBD1. The CDR3 is 14 residues long. Trimming removed 4 bases from V and 4 bases from J; junction bases left unmatched: 3. From germline, CDR1 is MNHEY and CDR2 SVGAGI. The CDR3 nucleotides are TGTGCCAGCAGTTCGACAGGGGGCGGCTATGGCTACACCTTC. The encoded protein is CASSSTGGGYGYTF.

This chain uses TRBV5-1 with TRBJ1-1, with 7 bases lining up with TRBD1. Germline V gene data show CDR1 as SGHRS and CDR2 as YFSETQ. Trimming at V came to 5 bases and at J to 2 bases, leaving 3 bases not matched to a gene. There are 13 residues in the CDR3. Here the CDR3 reads CASRNRGNTEAFF. CDR3 sequence (DNA): TGCGCCAGCAGAAACAGGGGTAACACTGAAGCTTTCTTT.

The gene calls are TRBV18 and TRBJ1-1; 7 positions agree with TRBD1. The trim removed 2 bases at V and 0 bases at J, leaving 3 bases unmatched. Germline V gives CDR1 KGHSH, CDR2 LQKENI. The CDR3 has 15 amino acids. The CDR3 DNA is TGTGCCAGCTCACCAAGAACAGGGGTGAACACTGAAGCTTTCTTT. It is translated as CASSPRTGVNTEAFF.

The CDR3 protein is CASSLGTGWDQPQHF. The CDR3 bases are TGTGCCAGCAGCCTGGGGACAGGATGGGATCAGCCCCAGCATTTT. The V and J genes are TRBV7-2 and TRBJ1-5, with 8 bases fitting TRBD1. V lost 5 bases to trimming and J lost 5 bases; unmatched junction nucleotides: 8. The germline V gene encodes CDR1 SGHTA and CDR2 FQGNSA. This CDR3 comprises 15 residues.

The chain links TRBV7-3 to TRBJ1-1; a possible D gene is TRBD1 (5 bases). This CDR3 comprises 13 residues. Between the trimmed V and J ends, which lost 2 bases and 4 bases, there was a span of 8 bases. Germline values: CDR1 SGHTA, CDR2 FQGTGA. The CDR3 region is CASSLGRVTEAFF. The CDR3 DNA sequence: TGTGCCAGCAGCTTAGGCAGGGTCACTGAAGCTTTCTTT.

V gene TRBV5-4 combines with J gene TRBJ2-2, with 7 bases matching TRBD1. Looked up from germline, CDR1 is SGHNT and CDR2 is YYREEE (reference sequence). J lost 6 bases, V lost 4 bases, and 12 bases had no gene match. CDR3 length: 16 amino acids. CDR3 nucleotide sequence: TGTGCCAGCAGCCCGACCGGCAGGGGGTTATCCGGGGAGCTGTTTTTT. The encoded protein is CASSPTGRGLSGELFF.

V and J are TRBV4-1 and TRBJ2-3, with a possible D match to TRBD1 (6 bases). Germline V lookup: CDR1 MGHRA, CDR2 YSYEKL. The CDR3 extends over 16 amino acids. Between the trimmed V and J ends, which lost 4 bases and 0 bases, there was a span of 14 bases. CDR3 nucleotides: TGCGCCAGCAGCCGTCGGACAGCGCTAAGCACAGATACGCAGTATTTT. It encodes CASSRRTALSTDTQYF.

Points on this clone: At one of its ends the junction is not consistent with the germline gene, which may arise from a read error. The rearrangement links TRBV30 to TRBJ1-3, with 9 nucleotides matching TRBD1. Looked up from germline, CDR1 is GTSNPN and CDR2 is SVGIG (reference sequence). This CDR3 contains 14 residues. The CDR3 spells CARRGQGSGNTIYF. CDR3 coding DNA: TGTGCCCGGAGGGGACAGGGCTCTGGAAACACCATATATTTT. The variable domain in full, with the rest retrieved from reference TRBV30 and TRBJ1-3, is SQTIHQWPATLVQPVGSPLSLECTVEGTSNPNLYWYRQAAGRGLQLLFYSVGIGQISSEVPQNLSASRPQDRQFILSSKKLLLSDSGFYLCARRGQGSGNTIYFGEGSWLTVV.

The genes are TRBV12-3 or TRBV12-4 and TRBJ1-5; D is ambiguous. CDR3 length: 13 residues. Trimming cost V 4 bases and J 1 base, with 5 bases left between them. The CDR3 reads CASSSQSNQPQHF. CDR3 DNA sequence: TGTGCCAGCAGTTCCCAGAGCAATCAGCCCCAGCATTTT.

V and J are TRBV28 and TRBJ1-5; TRBD1 aligns across 8 bases. The J segment lost 5 bases and the V segment lost 6 bases, leaving 12 bases of the junction unmatched. Germline V CDR1 and CDR2: MDHEN, SYDVKM. The CDR3 is 16 residues long. CDR3 residues: CASSLVDRVWDQPQHF. The CDR3 DNA sequence: TGTGCCAGCAGCCTTGTGGACAGGGTTTGGGATCAGCCCCAGCATTTT.

The genes are TRBV14 and TRBJ2-2; D possibly corresponds to TRBD1 (5 bases). Germline V gene lookup returns CDR1 SGHDN and CDR2 FVKESK. Trimming removed 0 bases from V and 7 bases from J, with 15 bases in between. There are 16 residues in the CDR3. Written as DNA, the CDR3 is TGTGCCAGCAGCCAAGAGGTCCCCAGGGTGGTCGGGGAGCTGTTTTTT. Translation gives CASSQEVPRVVGELFF. Using reference TRBV14 and TRBJ2-2 for the parts outside the CDR3, the full variable domain is EAGVTQFPSHSVIEKGQTVTLRCDPISGHDNLYWYRRVMGKEIKFLLHFVKESKQDESGMPNNRFLAERTGGTYSTLKVQPAELEDSGVYFCASSQEVPRVVGELFFGEGSRLTVL.

V and J are TRBV7-2 and TRBJ2-4; 7 positions agree with TRBD2. V was clipped by 2 bases and J by 9 bases; unmatched bases: 10. The CDR3 has 15 residues. CDR1 SGHTA and CDR2 FQGNSA come from the germline V gene. Here the CDR3 DNA reads TGTGCCAGCAGCTTATCAACGGGAGGAAGGGGCATTCAGTACTTC. Protein sequence: CASSLSTGGRGIQYF. Full variable domain (outside the CDR3, taken from reference TRBV7-2 and TRBJ2-4): GAGVSQSPSNKVTEKGKDVELRCDPISGHTALYWYRQSLGQGLEFLIYFQGNSAPDKSGLPSDRFSAERTGGSVSTLTIQRTQQEDSAVYLCASSLSTGGRGIQYFGAGTRLSVL.

A remark on this clone: At one end the junction does not follow the germline gene, possibly because of a read error. The chain combines TRBV7-7 with TRBJ2-5; 8 bases align to TRBD1. Germline V lookup: CDR1 SSHAT, CDR2 FNYEAQ (reference sequence). The CDR3 extends over 15 amino acids. Here the CDR3 reads CASSLEPGQGETQYF. CDR3 coding DNA: TGTGCTAGCAGCTTAGAACCTGGACAGGGTGAGACCCAGTACTTC.

This rearrangement joins TRBV11-1 to TRBJ1-1, with TRBD1 matching 8 bases. V shed 5 bases and J 2 bases; nucleotides not matched to a gene: 4. The CDR3 covers 14 residues. Germline V gives CDR1 SGHAT, CDR2 FQDESV (reference sequence). CDR3 DNA sequence: TGTGCCAGCAGCCCGGACAGGGTCAACACTGAAGCTTTCTTT. Amino acids: CASSPDRVNTEAFF.